A single sample is the source of the 21 T cell receptor beta chains below, sequenced in a study of blood T cell repertoires in COVID-19. Sequenced by immunoSEQ multiplex PCR; TCRdb stores in-frame clones only, minus some. The sample yields about 260,000 clones, more than 75% seen once. The specimen sequenced was peripheral blood. These receptors were obtained from a woman aged 35 to 49 who had recovered from COVID-19.

The chain carries TRBV5-6 and TRBJ1-6, with D hard to call. V lost 0 bases and J 6 bases, leaving 7 bases between the germline ends. Per germline, CDR1 SGHDT and CDR2 YYEEEE. This CDR3 is built from 14 residues. This CDR3 reads CASSLGLTNSPLHF. The DNA of the CDR3 is TGTGCCAGCAGCTTGGGACTTACTAATTCACCCCTCCACTTT.

The chain carries TRBV12-3 or TRBV12-4 and TRBJ1-2; no clear D gene. CDR3 length equals 12 residues. Trimming removed 1 base at V and 11 bases at J, with 11 bases between. The CDR3 DNA is TGTGCCAGCAGTTTAGTCTCGGGCGGGTACACCTTC. This gives the protein CASSLVSGGYTF.

The CDR3 coding sequence is TGTGCCAGCAGTTCGGGGGTCCTACGTAGCAATCAGCCCCAGCATTTT. Protein: CASSSGVLRSNQPQHF. The rearrangement uses TRBV27 and TRBJ1-5; D is perhaps TRBD1 (5 bases). Germline assignment: CDR1 MNHEY and CDR2 SMNVEV (reference sequence). The CDR3 loop spans 16 amino acids. V gave up 4 bases and J gave up 0 bases, with 13 bases separating them.

V is TRBV2 and J is TRBJ2-3; D is perhaps TRBD1 (8 bases). CDR3 length equals 15 residues. CDR1 is SNHLY, CDR2 FYNNEI, per germline. The V gene lost 7 bases and the J gene lost 6 bases, with 20 bases spanning the gap. DNA for the CDR3: TGTGCCAGCATACAGGGGGGGACTTCCTTGGATACGCAGTATTTT. The encoded protein is CASIQGGTSLDTQYF.

This chain uses TRBV2 with TRBJ1-1; 8 positions match TRBD1. The germline V gene encodes CDR1 SNHLY and CDR2 FYNNEI. The CDR3 consists of 14 residues. V lost 5 bases and J lost 3; bases outside the gene matches: 5. The CDR3 loop reads CASSTGGRHTEAFF. CDR3 sequence (DNA): TGTGCCAGCAGTACAGGGGGGAGGCACACTGAAGCTTTCTTT.

The chain combines TRBV6-5 with TRBJ2-7; TRBD2 is a possible D gene (5 bases). The CDR3 loop spans 13 amino acids. V was trimmed by 5 bases and J by 7 bases, leaving 15 bases between them. Germline CDR1 is MNHEY and CDR2 is SVGAGI. The DNA of the CDR3 is TGTGCCAGCAGTCCGGACTCTCTGGGGGAGCAGTACTTC. Translated, it gives CASSPDSLGEQYF.

CDR3: CASSQDYRGTGDEQYF. The CDR3 nucleotides are TGCGCCAGCAGCCAGGATTACCGAGGGACAGGGGACGAGCAGTACTTC. V usage is TRBV4-3 and J usage is TRBJ2-7, with TRBD1 identical over 10 bases. The CDR3 runs 16 residues. The ends lost 3 bases at V and 5 bases at J; junction bases unmatched: 10. CDR1 and CDR2 from the germline V gene are LGHNA and YSLEER.

The chain combines TRBV7-6 with TRBJ2-5; 10 bases fit TRBD2. The CDR3 consists of 16 residues. Germline V gene lookup returns CDR1 SGHVS and CDR2 FNYEAQ. J was trimmed by 4 bases and V by 4 bases; bases with no gene match: 9. CDR3 sequence: CASSYSGGTVGETQYF. In DNA, the CDR3 is TGTGCCAGCAGCTATAGCGGGGGGACCGTTGGAGAGACCCAGTACTTC.

This clone was seen once. The chain has TRBV5-4 and TRBJ1-6; the match to TRBD1 covers 7 bases. Germline values: CDR1 SGHNT, CDR2 YYREEE (reference sequence). The CDR3 has 15 residues. After removal of 4 bases from V and 10 bases from J, the junction contained 11 bases not matched to a gene. CDR3 sequence reads: CASSPLTGFQSPLHF. CDR3 in DNA: TGTGCCAGCAGCCCCCTGACAGGGTTTCAGTCACCCCTCCACTTT.

The chain recombines TRBV7-2 with TRBJ1-2; weak D call: TRBD1 (5 bases). The CDR3 sequence is 15 residues long. The germline CDR1 and CDR2 sequences are SGHTA and FQGNSA. V dropped 1 base and J dropped 3 bases, with 12 bases sitting between them. The chain's CDR3 is CASSLVGGMDYGYTF. In nucleotides, the CDR3 is TGTGCCAGCAGCTTAGTCGGGGGAATGGACTATGGCTACACCTTC.

V and J are TRBV12-3 or TRBV12-4 and TRBJ1-2; possible D gene TRBD1, 5 bases. The CDR3 is 13 amino acids. Trimming stripped 6 bases from V and 6 bases from J, with 14 bases between. CDR3: CASSEGVVDGYTF. CDR3 DNA: TGTGCCAGCAGCGAAGGGGTTGTCGATGGCTACACCTTC.

V gene TRBV3-1 (or the pseudogene TRBV3-2) combines with J gene TRBJ1-2; D unclear. The germline V gene has CDR1 LGHDT and CDR2 YNNKEL (reference sequence). V lost 6 bases and J 0 bases, leaving 17 bases between the germline ends. CDR3 length equals 16 residues. CDR3: CASRWSGSAANYGYTF. The CDR3 region has the DNA TGTGCCAGCAGGTGGTCGGGGTCCGCAGCTAACTATGGCTACACCTTC.

The chain is built from TRBV5-1 and TRBJ1-1, with D perhaps matching TRBD1 (6 bases). The CDR3 is made up of 15 amino acids. The germline V gene has CDR1 SGHRS and CDR2 YFSETQ. Trimming cost V 0 bases and J 11 bases, with 20 bases left between them. CDR3 sequence reads: CASSLVAQGSRGAFF. In DNA, the CDR3 is TGCGCCAGCAGCTTGGTTGCCCAGGGCAGTAGGGGGGCTTTCTTT.

This chain uses TRBV5-1 with TRBJ1-2; the D is unclear. Trimming cost V 0 bases and J 3 bases, with 9 bases left between them. Germline V gives CDR1 SGHRS, CDR2 YFSETQ. The CDR3 has 14 residues. CDR3 in amino acids: CASSLVSGDYGYTF. The CDR3 region has the DNA TGCGCCAGCAGCTTGGTCTCCGGGGACTATGGCTACACCTTC.

This sequence joins TRBV18 and TRBJ1-6, with TRBD1 matching 9 bases. The CDR3 is 14 residues long. The J segment lost 18 bases and the V segment lost 3 bases, leaving 12 bases of the junction unmatched. CDR1 is KGHSH, CDR2 LQKENI, per germline. CDR3 region: CASSPTPGQGRTHF. CDR3 DNA: TGTGCCAGCTCACCCACCCCGGGACAGGGAAGAACCCACTTT. The whole variable domain, filled in from reference TRBV18 and TRBJ1-6, reads NAGVMQNPRHLVRRRGQEARLRCSPMKGHSHVYWYRQLPEEGLKFMVYLQKENIIDESGMPKERFSAEFPKEGPSILRIQQVVRGDSAAYFCASSPTPGQGRTHFGNGTRLTVT.

V usage is TRBV5-1 and J usage is TRBJ1-3, with D tentatively TRBD1 (5 bases). Germline CDR1 and CDR2: SGHRS and YFSETQ. V dropped 4 bases and J dropped 7 bases, with 6 bases sitting between them. The CDR3 runs to 11 residues. CDR3 bases: TGCGCCAGCAGCCAGGGCAACACCATATATTTT. Translation gives CASSQGNTIYF.

Note on this clone: At one end the junction does not follow the germline gene, possibly because of a read error. The J gene is TRBJ2-5, the V gene TRBV29-1; the match to TRBD1 covers 8 bases. CDR3 length equals 14 residues. Germline loops: CDR1 SQVTM, CDR2 ANQGSEA. The DNA of the CDR3 is TGCAGCGTGGAAGGACAGGGTGGTTGGGAGACCCAGTACTTC. It is translated as CSVEGQGGWETQYF.

This sequence joins TRBV3-1 (or the pseudogene TRBV3-2) and TRBJ1-2; TRBD1 might be the D (5 bases). Trimming took off 1 base at V and 2 bases at J, with 17 bases between the two ends. The CDR3 loop spans 17 amino acids. From germline, CDR1 is LGHDT and CDR2 YNNKEL (reference sequence). CDR3 sequence reads: CASSQGAPTAANYGYTF. CDR3 DNA sequence: TGTGCCAGCAGCCAAGGTGCCCCGACAGCCGCGAACTATGGCTACACCTTC.

The rearrangement links TRBV27 to TRBJ2-1; 8 bases line up with TRBD2. In germline, CDR1 is MNHEY, CDR2 SMNVEV (reference sequence). With V trimmed by 3 bases and J by 5 bases, 6 bases remained unmatched. The CDR3 contains 15 residues. The CDR3 reads CASSLISGVNNEQFF. Here the CDR3 DNA reads TGTGCCAGCAGTTTGATTAGCGGGGTTAACAATGAGCAGTTCTTC.

The chain couples TRBV2 to TRBJ1-1; the match to TRBD1 covers 8 bases. The CDR3 is 14 residues long. V gave up 4 bases and J gave up 4 bases; unmatched junction bases: 5. Looked up from germline, CDR1 is SNHLY and CDR2 is FYNNEI. The CDR3 is CASSGQGYSTEAFF. The DNA of the CDR3 is TGTGCCAGCAGTGGACAGGGGTACAGCACTGAAGCTTTCTTT.

The chain joins TRBV7-8 to TRBJ2-3; 7 bases match TRBD2. The CDR3 is made up of 18 amino acids. V was pared by 5 bases and J by 0 bases, with 14 bases of the junction left unmatched. Germline CDR1 and CDR2: SGHVS and FQNEAQ. For the CDR3, the DNA is TGTGCCAGCAGCAAAAGGCTAGCGGCGCCTCCTAGCACAGATACGCAGTATTTT. This gives the protein CASSKRLAAPPSTDTQYF.